These 22 T cell receptor beta chains were sequenced from one sample in a study of blood T cell repertoires in COVID-19. Sequenced by immunoSEQ multiplex PCR; TCRdb stores in-frame clones only, minus some. The table has under 300,000 clones, more than 60% seen once; the top ten hold roughly 4%. Sequencing used peripheral blood. The receptor set was obtained from a woman between 40 and 55 years old with active or convalescent COVID-19.

The chain is built from TRBV19 and TRBJ1-2, with D tentatively TRBD1 (5 bases). The CDR3 sequence is 15 residues long. Looked up from germline, CDR1 is LNHDA and CDR2 is SQIVND (reference sequence). The germline V and J ends were trimmed by 1 base and 8 bases, with 17 bases remaining between them. CDR3 protein: CASSIGLAGTGGYTF. The CDR3 nucleotides read TGTGCCAGTAGTATAGGATTGGCGGGGACGGGAGGCTACACCTTC. Combining the CDR3 with reference TRBV19 and TRBJ1-2 gives the whole variable domain DGGITQSPKYLFRKEGQNVTLSCEQNLNHDAMYWYRQDPGQGLRLIYYSQIVNDFQKGDIAEGYSVSREKKESFPLTVTSAQKNPTAFYLCASSIGLAGTGGYTFGSGTRLTVV.

V usage is TRBV28 and J usage is TRBJ1-2; possible D gene TRBD1, 6 bases. The V and J ends lost 4 bases and 7 bases respectively, with 13 bases between them. Germline V CDR1 and CDR2: MDHEN, SYDVKM. The CDR3 contains 13 residues. Here the CDR3 DNA reads TGTGCCAGCAGTTCCCCAGGGGAGGGTGGCTACACCTTC. Residues: CASSSPGEGGYTF.

In this sample, this clone turned up once. The V and J genes are TRBV3-1 (or the pseudogene TRBV3-2) and TRBJ1-1; D unresolved. The CDR3 length is 14 residues. Trimming stripped 0 bases from V and 0 bases from J, with 5 bases between. Germline values: CDR1 LGHDT, CDR2 YNNKEL (reference sequence). CDR3 DNA: TGTGCCAGCAGCCAAGATAGCATGAACACTGAAGCTTTCTTT. Its protein product is CASSQDSMNTEAFF.

This clone appeared a few times. The rearrangement joins TRBV11-2 to TRBJ1-5; D ambiguous. V was shortened by 2 bases and J by 2 bases, with 7 bases between the two germline ends. This CDR3 has 14 residues. Germline-derived CDR1 and CDR2 are SGHAT and FQNNGV. As DNA, the CDR3 is TGTGCCAGCAGCTTATTCGGGGGCAATCAGCCCCAGCATTTT. This gives the protein CASSLFGGNQPQHF.

The V gene is TRBV11-3, the J gene TRBJ2-2; D is ambiguous. The CDR3 contains 18 residues. Germline V gene sequence: CDR1 SGHNT, CDR2 YENEEA. Trimming stripped 5 bases from V and 4 bases from J, with 23 bases between. CDR3 loop: CASSPRSGKGPFTGELFF. CDR3 sequence (DNA): TGTGCCAGCAGCCCTAGGTCTGGTAAAGGCCCTTTCACCGGGGAGCTGTTTTTT.

CDR3 nucleotide sequence: TGTGCCACCTGGACAGGGGACCCCTACGAGCAGTACTTC. Its translation: CATWTGDPYEQYF. The chain employs TRBV15 and TRBJ2-7; 9 bases are shared with TRBD1. Trimming removed 8 bases from V and 2 bases from J; junction bases left unmatched: 4. The CDR3 runs to 13 residues. The V gene's germline CDR1 is LNHNV and CDR2 YYDKDF (reference sequence).

The chain employs TRBV19 and TRBJ2-2, with 8 bases lining up with TRBD1. With 4 bases clipped from V and 6 bases from J, the junction kept 10 bases outside the gene matches. The CDR3 sequence is 16 residues long. Germline V gene lookup returns CDR1 LNHDA and CDR2 SQIVND (reference sequence). The CDR3 protein is CASSTGDRLSAGELFF. The CDR3 nucleotides read TGTGCCAGTAGTACGGGGGACAGGTTGAGCGCCGGGGAGCTGTTTTTT.

The chain has TRBV6-5 and TRBJ1-2; D possibly corresponds to TRBD1 (6 bases). V shed 8 bases and J shed 3 bases, with 19 bases lying between them. This CDR3 is 15 amino acids long. The germline CDR1 and CDR2 sequences are MNHEY and SVGAGI. As DNA, the CDR3 is TGTGCCAGCGAAGAGCGACAAGGGACACACTATGGCTACACCTTC. This encodes CASEERQGTHYGYTF.

This sequence joins TRBV4-2 and TRBJ1-2; TRBD1 might be the D (6 bases). CDR3 length: 17 amino acids. Trimming left V 0 bases short and J 4 bases short, with 18 bases between. CDR1 and CDR2 (germline): LGHNA, YNFKEQ. The CDR3 DNA sequence: TGTGCCAGCAGCCAAGATGTGCAAGGGGGTATAATCTATGGCTACACCTTC. Translating it yields CASSQDVQGGIIYGYTF.

V usage is TRBV14 and J usage is TRBJ1-2; 9 nucleotides line up with TRBD1. V trimming: 6 bases; J trimming: 5 bases; junction bases outside the gene matches: 7. The CDR3 loop spans 14 amino acids. CDR1 is SGHDN and CDR2 is FVKESK in the germline V gene. CDR3 residues: CASSHRGPGYGYTF. In nucleotides, the CDR3 is TGTGCCAGCAGTCACAGGGGGCCGGGATATGGCTACACCTTC.

DNA of the CDR3: TGTGCCAGCAGCGCCTACGCGGCGAACACTGAAGCTTTCTTT. Its translation: CASSAYAANTEAFF. The J gene is TRBJ1-1, the V gene TRBV3-1 (or the pseudogene TRBV3-2); D unclear. CDR1 and CDR2 (germline): LGHDT, YNNKEL (reference sequence). This CDR3 is built from 14 residues. The V end lost 5 bases, the J end lost 1 base, and 11 bases lay between the germline ends.

The chain carries TRBV7-3 and TRBJ1-5, with D perhaps TRBD1 (6 bases). This CDR3 region has 18 residues. CDR1 and CDR2 (germline): SGHTA, FQGTGA. V lost 6 bases to trimming and J lost 0 bases, with 21 bases between them. CDR3 residues: CASSRFKTGTYSNQPQHF. Written as DNA, the CDR3 is TGTGCCAGCAGTCGATTTAAGACAGGAACCTATAGCAATCAGCCCCAGCATTTT.

CDR3 DNA sequence: TGTGCCTGGAGCCGACAGGGTCTCGCTGAAGCTTTCTTT. As protein: CAWSRQGLAEAFF. The V gene is TRBV30, the J gene TRBJ1-1; 7 bases fit TRBD1. Germline CDR1 is GTSNPN and CDR2 is SVGIG (reference sequence). V dropped 3 bases and J dropped 6; count of bases not matched to a gene: 7. This CDR3 contains 13 residues.

The CDR3 here is CASSLDGFGGPQHF. CDR3 in DNA: TGTGCCAGCAGCTTGGACGGATTCGGGGGGCCCCAGCATTTT. V usage is TRBV5-4 and J usage is TRBJ1-5; D perhaps matches TRBD1 (5 bases). CDR3 length equals 14 residues. Germline assignment: CDR1 SGHNT and CDR2 YYREEE (reference sequence). V lost 0 bases to trimming and J lost 9 bases, with 13 bases between them.

This chain joins TRBV7-9 and TRBJ1-2; D perhaps matches TRBD1 (6 bases). The CDR3 totals 13 residues. CDR1 is SEHNR, CDR2 FQNEAQ, per germline (reference sequence). V shed 4 bases and J shed 4 bases, with 10 bases lying between them. DNA for the CDR3: TGTGCCAGCAGCTCCAGGGGCGGCTATGGCTACACCTTC. It yields the protein CASSSRGGYGYTF.

This clone showed up many times. The gene calls are TRBV28 and TRBJ2-7; TRBD1 matches at 7 bases. V trimming: 6 bases; J trimming: 2 bases; junction bases outside the gene matches: 10. CDR1 is MDHEN and CDR2 is SYDVKM in the germline V gene. This CDR3 is built from 15 residues. CDR3 residues: CASRTTGVATYEQYF. The CDR3, as DNA: TGTGCCAGCAGGACAACAGGGGTTGCAACCTACGAGCAGTACTTC.

The chain employs TRBV14 and TRBJ1-2, with 7 bases aligning to TRBD1. V dropped 4 bases and J dropped 8; count of bases not matched to a gene: 19. The CDR3 contains 17 residues. Germline CDR1 is SGHDN and CDR2 is FVKESK. The chain's CDR3 is CASSPHSDRTLTGGYTF. CDR3 bases: TGTGCCAGCAGCCCGCATTCGGACAGGACTCTAACCGGGGGCTACACCTTC.

In its sample, this clone was seen once. V gene TRBV5-6 combines with J gene TRBJ2-7, with D perhaps TRBD1 (5 bases). The germline V and J ends were trimmed by 1 base and 3 bases, with 8 bases remaining between them. The CDR3 extends over 13 amino acids. From germline, CDR1 is SGHDT and CDR2 YYEEEE. CDR3: CASSLSRDYEQYV. The CDR3 nucleotides read TGTGCCAGCAGCTTGTCCAGGGACTACGAGCAGTACGTC.

This clone was detected only once. The chain has TRBV3-1 (or the pseudogene TRBV3-2) and TRBJ1-1; no definite D call. There are 13 residues in the CDR3. The V and J ends lost 4 bases and 4 bases respectively, with 10 bases between them. The germline V gene encodes CDR1 LGHDT and CDR2 YNNKEL (reference sequence). For the CDR3, the DNA is TGTGCCAGCAGCCGGAAGGAGGGCACTGAAGCTTTCTTT. As protein: CASSRKEGTEAFF.

V gene TRBV4-1 combines with J gene TRBJ2-3; no clear D gene. Looked up from germline, CDR1 is MGHRA and CDR2 is YSYEKL. This CDR3 comprises 15 residues. Trimming took 1 base from V and 0 from J, leaving 8 bases between them. CDR3 region: CASSQVAASTDTQYF. Here the CDR3 DNA reads TGCGCCAGCAGCCAAGTGGCGGCAAGCACAGATACGCAGTATTTT.

The chain couples TRBV10-3 to TRBJ1-2; possible D gene TRBD1, 5 bases. V was cut by 2 bases and J by 8 bases, with 15 bases left in between. Germline CDR1 is ENHRY and CDR2 is SYGVKD. The CDR3 is made up of 14 amino acids. Here the CDR3 reads CAISERGLGDGYTF. The DNA of the CDR3 is TGTGCCATCAGTGAGCGGGGGTTGGGGGACGGCTACACCTTC.

Written as DNA, the CDR3 is TGTGCCACGCGGGGGGGCACCGGGGAGCTGTTTTTT. Protein: CATRGGTGELFF. V and J are TRBV28 and TRBJ2-2; 9 positions agree with TRBD2. The CDR3 contains 12 residues. Germline CDR1 MDHEN, CDR2 SYDVKM. After removal of 10 bases from V and 4 bases from J, the junction contained 1 base not matched to a gene.